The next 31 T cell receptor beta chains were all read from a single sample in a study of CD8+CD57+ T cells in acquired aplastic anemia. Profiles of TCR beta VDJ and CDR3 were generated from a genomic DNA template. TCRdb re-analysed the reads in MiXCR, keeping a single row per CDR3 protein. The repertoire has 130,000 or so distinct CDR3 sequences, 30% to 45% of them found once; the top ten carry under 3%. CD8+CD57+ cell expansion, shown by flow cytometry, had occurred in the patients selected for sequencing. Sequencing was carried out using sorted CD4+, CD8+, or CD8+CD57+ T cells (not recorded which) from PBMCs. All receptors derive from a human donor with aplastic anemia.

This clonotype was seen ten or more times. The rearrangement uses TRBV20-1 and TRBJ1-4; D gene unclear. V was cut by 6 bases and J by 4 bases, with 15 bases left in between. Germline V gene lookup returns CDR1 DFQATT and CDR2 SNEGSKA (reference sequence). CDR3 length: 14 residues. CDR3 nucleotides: TGCAGTGCCACGCGGCGGAGCTTTAATGAAAAACTGTTTTTT. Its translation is CSATRRSFNEKLFF.

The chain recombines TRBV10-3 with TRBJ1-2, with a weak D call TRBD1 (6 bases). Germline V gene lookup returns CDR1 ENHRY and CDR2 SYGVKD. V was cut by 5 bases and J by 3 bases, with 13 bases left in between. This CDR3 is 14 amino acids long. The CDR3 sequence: CAISQDREDYGYTF. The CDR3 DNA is TGTGCCATCAGTCAGGACAGAGAGGACTATGGCTACACCTTC.

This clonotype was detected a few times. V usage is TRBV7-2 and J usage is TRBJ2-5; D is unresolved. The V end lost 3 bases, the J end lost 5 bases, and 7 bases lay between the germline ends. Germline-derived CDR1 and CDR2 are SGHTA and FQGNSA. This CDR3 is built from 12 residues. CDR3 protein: CASSFYGETQYF. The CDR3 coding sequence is TGTGCCAGCAGCTTTTACGGGGAGACCCAGTACTTC.

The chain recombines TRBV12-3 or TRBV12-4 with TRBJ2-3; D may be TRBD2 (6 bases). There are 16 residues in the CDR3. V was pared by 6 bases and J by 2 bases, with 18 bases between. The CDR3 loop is CASRGNPGGNTDTQYF. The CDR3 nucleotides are TGTGCCAGCAGAGGCAATCCGGGCGGGAACACAGATACGCAGTATTTT.

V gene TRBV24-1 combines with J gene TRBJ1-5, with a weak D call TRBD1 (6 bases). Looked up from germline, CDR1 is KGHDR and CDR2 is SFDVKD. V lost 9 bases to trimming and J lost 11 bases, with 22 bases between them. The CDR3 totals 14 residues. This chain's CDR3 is CATADGGGRKTQHF. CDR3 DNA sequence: TGTGCCACCGCTGATGGGGGGGGCAGAAAGACCCAGCATTTT.

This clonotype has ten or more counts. The CDR3 reads CASRNRDRGQFEQFF. The CDR3 nucleotides are TGTGCCAGCCGAAACCGGGACAGGGGGCAGTTTGAGCAGTTCTTC. The genes are TRBV19 and TRBJ2-1; 12 bases line up with TRBD1. CDR1 and CDR2 from the germline V gene are LNHDA and SQIVND (reference sequence). The CDR3 spans 15 residues. The V segment lost 9 bases and the J segment 9 bases; nucleotides outside the gene matches: 12.

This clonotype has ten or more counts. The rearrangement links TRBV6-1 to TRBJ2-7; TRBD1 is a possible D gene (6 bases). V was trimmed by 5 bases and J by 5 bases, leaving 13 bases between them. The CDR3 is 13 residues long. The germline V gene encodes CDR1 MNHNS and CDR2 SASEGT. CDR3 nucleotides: TGTGCCAGCAGTCTGACAGGTTCGAACGAGCAGTACTTC. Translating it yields CASSLTGSNEQYF.

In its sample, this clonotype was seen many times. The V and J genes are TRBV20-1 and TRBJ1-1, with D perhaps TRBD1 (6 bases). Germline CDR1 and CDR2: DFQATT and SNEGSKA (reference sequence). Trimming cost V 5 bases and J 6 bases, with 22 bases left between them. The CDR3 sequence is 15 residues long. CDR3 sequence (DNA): TGCAGTGCTTTATCCGCTGCAGGGGCGCGCGCTGAAGCTTTCTTT. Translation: CSALSAAGARAEAFF.

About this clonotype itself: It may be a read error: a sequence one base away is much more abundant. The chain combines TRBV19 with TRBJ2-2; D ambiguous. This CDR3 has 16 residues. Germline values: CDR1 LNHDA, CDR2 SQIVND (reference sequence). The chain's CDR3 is CVSKSRQGWNTGELFF. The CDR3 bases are TGTGTCAGTAAAAGTCGACAAGGCTGGAACACCGGGGAGCTGTTTTTT.

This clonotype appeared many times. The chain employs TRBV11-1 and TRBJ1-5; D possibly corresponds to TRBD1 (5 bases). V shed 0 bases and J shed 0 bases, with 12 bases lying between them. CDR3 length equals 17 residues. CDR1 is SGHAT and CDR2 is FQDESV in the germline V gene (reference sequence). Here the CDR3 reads CASSLASGTHSNQPQHF. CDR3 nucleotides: TGTGCCAGCAGCTTAGCGTCCGGGACGCATAGCAATCAGCCCCAGCATTTT.

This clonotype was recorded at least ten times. DNA of the CDR3: TGTGCCAGCAGCCAAGCCCTTTCACGCGGCTACACCTTC. Encoded protein: CASSQALSRGYTF. This rearrangement joins TRBV3-1 to TRBJ1-2; D ambiguous. CDR1 and CDR2 (germline): LGHDT, YNNKEL (reference sequence). The ends were cut back, 1 base at V and 8 bases at J, with 11 bases in the middle. The CDR3 covers 13 residues. Complete variable domain (other parts from reference TRBV3-1 and TRBJ1-2): DTAVSQTPKYLVTQMGNDKSIKCEQNLGHDTMYWYKQDSKKFLKIMFSYNNKELIINETVPNRFSPKSPDKAHLNLHINSLELGDSAVYFCASSQALSRGYTFGSGTRLTVV.

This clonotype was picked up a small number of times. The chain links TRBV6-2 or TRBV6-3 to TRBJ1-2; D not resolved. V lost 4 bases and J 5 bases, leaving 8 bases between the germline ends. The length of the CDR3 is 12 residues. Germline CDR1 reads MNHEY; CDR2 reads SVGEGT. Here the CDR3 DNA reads TGTGCCAGCAGTTTGGATAGATATGGCTACACCTTC. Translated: CASSLDRYGYTF.

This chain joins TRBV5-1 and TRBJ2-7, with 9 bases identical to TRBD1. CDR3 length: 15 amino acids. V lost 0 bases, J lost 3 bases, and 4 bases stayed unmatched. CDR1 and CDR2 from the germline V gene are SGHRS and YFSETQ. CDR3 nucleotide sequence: TGCGCCAGCAGCTTGGCTCCGGGACAGGGCTACGAGCAGTACTTC. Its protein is CASSLAPGQGYEQYF. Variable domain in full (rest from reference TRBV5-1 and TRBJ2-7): KAGVTQTPRYLIKTRGQQVTLSCSPISGHRSVSWYQQTPGQGLQFLFEYFSETQRNKGNFPGRFSGRQFSNSRSEMNVSTLELGDSALYLCASSLAPGQGYEQYFGPGTRLTVT.

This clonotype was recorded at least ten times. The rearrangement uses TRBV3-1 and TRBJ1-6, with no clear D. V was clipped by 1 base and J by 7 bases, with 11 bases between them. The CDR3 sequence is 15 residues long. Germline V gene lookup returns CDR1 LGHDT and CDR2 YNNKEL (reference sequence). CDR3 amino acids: CASSQAEGWNSPLHF. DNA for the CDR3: TGTGCCAGCAGCCAAGCAGAGGGCTGGAATTCACCCCTCCACTTT.

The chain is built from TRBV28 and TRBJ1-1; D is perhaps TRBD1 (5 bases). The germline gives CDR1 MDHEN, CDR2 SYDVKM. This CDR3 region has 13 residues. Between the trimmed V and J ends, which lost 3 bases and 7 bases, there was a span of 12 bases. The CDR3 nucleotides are TGTGCCAGCAGTTTGGGGCAGGGCGTTGAAGCTTTCTTT. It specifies CASSLGQGVEAFF. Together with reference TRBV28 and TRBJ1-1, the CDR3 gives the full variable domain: DVKVTQSSRYLVKRTGEKVFLECVQDMDHENMFWYRQDPGLGLRLIYFSYDVKMKEKGDIPEGYSVSREKKERFSLILESASTNQTSMYLCASSLGQGVEAFFGQGTRLTVV.

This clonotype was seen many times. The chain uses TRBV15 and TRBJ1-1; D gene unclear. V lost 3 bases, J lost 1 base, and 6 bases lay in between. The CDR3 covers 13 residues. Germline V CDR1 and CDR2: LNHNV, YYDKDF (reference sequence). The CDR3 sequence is CATSSSKNTEAFF. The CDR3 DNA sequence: TGTGCCACCAGCAGTAGTAAGAACACTGAAGCTTTCTTT.

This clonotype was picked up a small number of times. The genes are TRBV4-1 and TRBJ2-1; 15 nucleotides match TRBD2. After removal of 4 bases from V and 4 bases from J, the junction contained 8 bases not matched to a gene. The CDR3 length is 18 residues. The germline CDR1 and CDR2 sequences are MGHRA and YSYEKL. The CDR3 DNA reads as TGCGCCAGCAGCCCCGGACTAGCGGGGGGGCCAGGGTACAATGAGCAGTTCTTC. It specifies CASSPGLAGGPGYNEQFF.

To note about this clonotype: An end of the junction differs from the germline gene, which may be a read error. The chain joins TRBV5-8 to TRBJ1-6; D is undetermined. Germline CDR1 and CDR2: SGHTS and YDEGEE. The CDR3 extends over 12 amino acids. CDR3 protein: CASSHRDSPLCF. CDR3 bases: TGTGCCAGCAGCCACCGGGATTCACCCCTCTGCTTT.

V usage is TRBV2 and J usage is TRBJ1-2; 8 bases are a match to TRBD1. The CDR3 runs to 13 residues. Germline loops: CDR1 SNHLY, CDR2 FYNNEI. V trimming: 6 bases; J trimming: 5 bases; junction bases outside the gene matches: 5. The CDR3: CASRGQGKYGYTF. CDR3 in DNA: TGTGCCAGCAGAGGACAGGGTAAATATGGCTACACCTTC.

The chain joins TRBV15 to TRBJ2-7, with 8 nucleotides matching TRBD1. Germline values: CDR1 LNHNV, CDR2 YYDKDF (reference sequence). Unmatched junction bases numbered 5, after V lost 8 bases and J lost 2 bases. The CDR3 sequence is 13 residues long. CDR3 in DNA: TGTGCCACCGGACAGGGACTTACCTACGAGCAGTACGTC. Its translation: CATGQGLTYEQYV.

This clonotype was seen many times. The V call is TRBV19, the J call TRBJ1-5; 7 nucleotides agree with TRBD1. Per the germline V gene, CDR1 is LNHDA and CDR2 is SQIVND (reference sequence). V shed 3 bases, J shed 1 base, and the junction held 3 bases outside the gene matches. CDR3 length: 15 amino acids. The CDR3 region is CASSMGQLSNQPQHF. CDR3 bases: TGTGCCAGTAGTATGGGACAGCTAAGCAATCAGCCCCAGCATTTT. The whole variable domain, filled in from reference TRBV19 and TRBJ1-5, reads DGGITQSPKYLFRKEGQNVTLSCEQNLNHDAMYWYRQDPGQGLRLIYYSQIVNDFQKGDIAEGYSVSREKKESFPLTVTSAQKNPTAFYLCASSMGQLSNQPQHFGDGTRLSIL.

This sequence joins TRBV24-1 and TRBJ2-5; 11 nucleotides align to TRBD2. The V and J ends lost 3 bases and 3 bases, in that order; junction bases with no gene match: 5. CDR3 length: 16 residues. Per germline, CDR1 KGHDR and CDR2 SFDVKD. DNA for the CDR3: TGTGCCACCAGTGATAACATAGCGGGGGGGAAAGAGACCCAGTACTTC. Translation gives CATSDNIAGGKETQYF.

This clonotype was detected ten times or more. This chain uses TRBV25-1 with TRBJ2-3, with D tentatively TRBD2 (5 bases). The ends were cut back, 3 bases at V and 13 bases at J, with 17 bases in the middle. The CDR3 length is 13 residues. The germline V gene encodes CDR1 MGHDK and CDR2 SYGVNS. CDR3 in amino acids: CASSDPQIAFKYF. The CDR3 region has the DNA TGTGCCAGCAGTGATCCCCAAATAGCGTTCAAGTATTTT.

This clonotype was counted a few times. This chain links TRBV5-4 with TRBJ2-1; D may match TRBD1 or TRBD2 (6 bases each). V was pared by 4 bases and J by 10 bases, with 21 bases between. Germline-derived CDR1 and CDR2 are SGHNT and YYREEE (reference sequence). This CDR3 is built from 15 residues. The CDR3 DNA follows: TGTGCCAGCAGCGCAATCCGGGACACAGGAGGGGAGCAGTTCTTC. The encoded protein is CASSAIRDTGGEQFF.

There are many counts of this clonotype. CDR3 nucleotides: TGCAGTGCTAGGGTAGCGGGCCTGGGGGATACGCAGTATTTT. Translation gives CSARVAGLGDTQYF. The chain recombines TRBV20-1 with TRBJ2-3, with TRBD2 identical over 7 bases. Germline assignment: CDR1 DFQATT and CDR2 SNEGSKA (reference sequence). The V gene end was trimmed by 3 bases and the J gene end by 6 bases; junction bases not matched to a gene: 9. The CDR3 spans 14 residues.

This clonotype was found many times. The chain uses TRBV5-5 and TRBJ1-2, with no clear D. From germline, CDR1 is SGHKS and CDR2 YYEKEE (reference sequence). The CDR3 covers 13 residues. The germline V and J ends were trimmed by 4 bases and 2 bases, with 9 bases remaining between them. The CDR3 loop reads CASSPDTNYGYTF. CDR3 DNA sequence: TGTGCCAGCAGCCCAGACACAAACTATGGCTACACCTTC. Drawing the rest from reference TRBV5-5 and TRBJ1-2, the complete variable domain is DAGVTQSPTHLIKTRGQQVTLRCSPISGHKSVSWYQQVLGQGPQFIFQYYEKEERGRGNFPDRFSARQFPNYSSELNVNALLLGDSALYLCASSPDTNYGYTFGSGTRLTVV.

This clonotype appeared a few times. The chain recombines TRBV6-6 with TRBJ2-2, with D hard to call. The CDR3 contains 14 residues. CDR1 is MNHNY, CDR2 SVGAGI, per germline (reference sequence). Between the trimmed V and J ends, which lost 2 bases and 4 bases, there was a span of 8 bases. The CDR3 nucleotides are TGTGCCAGCAGTTACGCCAGGACCACCGGGGAGCTGTTTTTT. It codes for CASSYARTTGELFF.

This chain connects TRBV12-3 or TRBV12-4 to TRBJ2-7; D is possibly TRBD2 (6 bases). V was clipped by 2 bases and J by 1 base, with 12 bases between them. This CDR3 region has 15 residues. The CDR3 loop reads CASSLRALASYEQYF. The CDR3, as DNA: TGTGCCAGCAGTTTACGGGCACTAGCTTCCTACGAGCAGTACTTC.

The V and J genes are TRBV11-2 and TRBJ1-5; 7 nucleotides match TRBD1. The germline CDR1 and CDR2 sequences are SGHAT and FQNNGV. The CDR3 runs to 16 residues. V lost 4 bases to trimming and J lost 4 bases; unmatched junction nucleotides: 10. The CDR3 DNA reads TGTGCCAGCAGCTCCCCGAGAGGGGGCCGTAATCAGCCCCAGCATTTT. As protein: CASSSPRGGRNQPQHF.

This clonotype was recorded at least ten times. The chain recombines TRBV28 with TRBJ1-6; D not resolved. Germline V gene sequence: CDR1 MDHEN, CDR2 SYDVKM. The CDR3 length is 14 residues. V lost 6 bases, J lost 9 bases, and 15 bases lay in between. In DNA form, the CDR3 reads TGTGCCAGCAGCTACGACATGGCCGGTTCACCCCTCCACTTT. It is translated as CASSYDMAGSPLHF.

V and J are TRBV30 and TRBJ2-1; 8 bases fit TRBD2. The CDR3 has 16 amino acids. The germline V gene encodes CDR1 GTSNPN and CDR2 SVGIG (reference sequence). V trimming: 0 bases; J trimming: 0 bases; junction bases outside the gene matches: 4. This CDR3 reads CAWSVRGGGSYNEQFF. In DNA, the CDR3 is TGTGCCTGGAGTGTACGGGGGGGAGGCTCCTACAATGAGCAGTTCTTC.